This T cell receptor beta chain was captured in a study of cytomegalovirus exposure and HLA in healthy donors. About the study: A prior study identified some 100 million unique TCR beta sequences from about 180 million T cells.

Study-wide results and limits: Relative to equally common others, HLA-associated TCR beta chains showed greater clonal expansion in a later analysis. An apparent linkage of common viral pathogens to several of the most significant clusters emerged in a later analysis. Exclusion as indistinguishable affected some V segments, including TRBV6-2 and TRBV6-3.

This clone was seen just once. Its specificity is unknown. Trimming shortened V by 1 base and J by 3 bases, and 13 bases separated the two germline ends. The CDR3 has 16 residues. Per the germline V gene, CDR1 is LNHDA and CDR2 is SQIVND (reference sequence). The study ran its PCR with 60 Vbeta and 13 Jbeta primers. The protocol was immunoSEQ multiplex PCR, while the TCRdb copy is restricted to in-frame clones and leaves out a portion. Among roughly 120,000 clones listed, 80% were seen once. This sequence originates from a male donor in good health and CMV-seronegative. The material sequenced was PBMCs. The rearrangement joins TRBV19 to TRBJ1-3; D gene ambiguous. CDR3 nucleotide sequence: TGTGCCAGTAGTATAGGCGGCCGGAGTTTTGGAAACACCATATATTTT. Its protein product is CASSIGGRSFGNTIYF.